Described below is a single T cell receptor beta chain sequence and its context. Its binding antigen is unknown. Per-base qualities were not stored, and no clone one base away is much larger. These data are taken from a study of blood T cell repertoires in COVID-19 (dated by TCRdb to 2018 to 2020). Regarding the study in general: Collaborator samples came from the United States, Italy and Spain and covered acute and convalescent phases of COVID-19. A freely available public database, intended as a resource for researchers studying the immune response to SARS-CoV-2, is where the repertoires were released. A de-identified subject ID, COVID-19 status, age in years and sex were almost always included in the sample metadata. The samples were drawn from the first 160 participants of the ongoing ImmuneRACE study and from under 1,500 subjects provided by 6 global collaborators. The prospective study material was composed of cDNA or gDNA derived from T cells, B-cell-depleted T cells, or PBMCs. Deeply sampled blood TCRbeta repertoires from subjects exposed to, actively infected with, or recovered from COVID-19 were included in the dataset. Where HLA class I and class II types were available, the types were taken from metadata supplied by the sample provider, not from assay-based typing.

From cysteine to phenylalanine, the CDR3 is 15 amino acids long. This entry keeps only the CDR3 DNA: 45 bases, framed from base 1. Trimming removed 2 bases from V and 3 bases from J, leaving 13 bases between the germline ends. Per the germline V gene (reference sequence), LNHDA is the CDR1 and SQIVND is the CDR2. The immunoSEQ Assay, a bias-controlled multiplex PCR, was used to amplify TCRbeta CDR3 regions from genomic DNA. On the authors' methods: Within the assay, amplification of reference gene primers was used to estimate how many nucleated cells each sample contained. To quantify the absolute abundance of each unique TCRbeta CDR3 rearrangement, sequence reads were collapsed and filtered. For each sample, productive Simpson clonality was calculated as the square root of Simpson's diversity index across productive rearrangements. The immuneACCESS repertoire file appears here via TCRdb, limited to in-frame rearrangements. These files lack a portion of the clones; in checked studies, under half of the deficit traces to unresolved V genes, and the cause of the others is not known. The DNA gave D and trimming, while V, J and clone size come from that table. This sample holds about 190,000 clones; 70% to 90% were observed only once. 20% to 25% of the sample is in the top ten clones.

Whole blood was collected in K2EDTA tubes by collaborating institutions according to the institutions' own protocols. Collaborator samples were shipped for TCRbeta analysis as frozen whole blood, isolated PBMCs, or DNA extracted from either sample type. What the study reported, not specific to this receptor: The amount of clinical and demographic metadata varied by source and participant and was provided uncurated.

The rearrangement combines TRBV19 with TRBJ1-2; the D gene is perhaps TRBD1, on 6 matching bases. This clonotype was sampled from a man between 60 and 75 years old with active or convalescent COVID-19. Sequenced input: peripheral blood. CDR3 sequence: CASSIQGRGDYGYTF. The DNA sequence reads TGTGCCAGTAGTATACAGGGGAGAGGAGACTATGGCTACACCTTC.